These 4 T cell receptor beta chains were all obtained from the same sample, sequenced in a study of CD8+CD57+ T cells in acquired aplastic anemia. Previously, flow cytometry had revealed CD8+CD57+ cell expansion in the patients chosen for sequencing. Genomic DNA, the template, was used for profiling of the TCR beta VDJ and CDR3. TCRdb re-called the reads with MiXCR, one entry per CDR3 protein. The data show about 40,000 distinct CDR3 sequences, less than 65% seen once. Material for sequencing was sorted CD4+, CD8+, or CD8+CD57+ T cells (not recorded which) from PBMCs. The receptors derive from a human donor with aplastic anemia.

V is TRBV10-3 and J is TRBJ2-5; 7 bases match TRBD1. Germline V gives CDR1 ENHRY, CDR2 SYGVKD. Trimming cost V 3 bases and J 3 bases; bases outside gene matches: 10. CDR3 length equals 16 residues. In nucleotides, the CDR3 is TGTGCCATCAGTGACCGAAAGGGACAGTTGGAAGAGACCCAGTACTTC. It yields the protein CAISDRKGQLEETQYF.

The chain joins TRBV5-1 to TRBJ1-1, with D possibly being TRBD1 (5 bases). Germline V lookup: CDR1 SGHRS, CDR2 YFSETQ. V was trimmed by 5 bases and J by 1 base, leaving 9 bases between them. The CDR3 is 13 residues long. The CDR3 protein is CASRSTGNTEAFF. The CDR3 DNA is TGCGCCAGCAGAAGTACAGGGAACACTGAAGCTTTCTTT.

The V gene is TRBV7-2, the J gene TRBJ1-6, with D hard to call. The germline CDR1 and CDR2 sequences are SGHTA and FQGNSA. With 6 bases removed from V and 2 bases from J, the gap between germline ends came to 5 bases. The CDR3 is made up of 13 amino acids. CDR3: CASRTAYNSPLHF. As DNA, the CDR3 is TGTGCCAGCAGGACGGCCTATAATTCACCCCTCCACTTT.

The count of this clonotype is one. This chain joins TRBV6-1 and TRBJ1-1, with no clear D. This CDR3 comprises 11 residues. CDR1 is MNHNS, CDR2 SASEGT, per germline. Trimming took off 4 bases at V and 5 bases at J, with 5 bases between the two ends. CDR3 sequence (DNA): TGTGCCAGCAGTGTCGGGACTGAAGCTTTCTTT. Its protein is CASSVGTEAFF.